These 27 T cell receptor beta chains originate from one sample sequenced in a study of B cell selection in AIRE deficiency. Conventional CD4 T cells were sorted as CD4+CD127+ cells. Data came from immunoSEQ multiplex PCR; TCRdb stores just in-frame clones and leaves some out. The top ten clones hold 0.15% to 0.2% of a sample with tens of thousands of clones, 95% to 98% of them seen once. Sequencing input: conventional CD4+ T cells sorted from PBMCs. All receptors derive from a human donor with AIRE deficiency.

J is TRBJ2-7 and V is TRBV9; D might be TRBD1 or TRBD2, each matching 5 bases. The CDR3 contains 15 residues. V lost 3 bases, J lost 3 bases, and 16 bases lay in between. Germline V gene sequence: CDR1 SGDLS, CDR2 YYNGEE. The CDR3 here is CASSAGSGSDYEQYF. The CDR3 bases are TGTGCCAGCAGCGCAGGGTCTGGGAGCGACTACGAGCAGTACTTC.

The V call is TRBV19, the J call TRBJ2-1; tentatively, D is TRBD2 (7 bases). This CDR3 contains 15 residues. Trimming removed 7 bases at V and 6 bases at J, with 19 bases between. From germline, CDR1 is LNHDA and CDR2 SQIVND (reference sequence). The CDR3 protein is CASTQPWGGLNEQFF. In nucleotides, the CDR3 is TGTGCCAGTACCCAACCATGGGGGGGCCTCAATGAGCAGTTCTTC.

J is TRBJ2-7 and V is TRBV30, with 8 bases fitting TRBD2. CDR3 length: 11 amino acids. With 8 bases clipped from V and 7 bases from J, the junction kept 7 bases outside the gene matches. Germline assignment: CDR1 GTSNPN and CDR2 SVGIG (reference sequence). This CDR3 reads CARGTRMEQYF. The CDR3 DNA is TGTGCCCGGGGGACTAGAATGGAGCAGTACTTC. The full variable domain, rest sourced from reference TRBV30 and TRBJ2-7, is SQTIHQWPATLVQPVGSPLSLECTVEGTSNPNLYWYRQAAGRGLQLLFYSVGIGQISSEVPQNLSASRPQDRQFILSSKKLLLSDSGFYLCARGTRMEQYFGPGTRLTVT.

J is TRBJ2-7 and V is TRBV5-4; 9 nucleotides align to TRBD2. This CDR3 spans 16 amino acids. Germline V gene lookup returns CDR1 SGHNT and CDR2 YYREEE (reference sequence). The junction had 11 bases not matched to a gene; V was cut back by 0 bases and J by 7 bases. CDR3 residues: CASSLAVIAGVEEQYF. Written as DNA, the CDR3 is TGTGCCAGCAGCTTGGCCGTCATAGCGGGAGTGGAAGAGCAGTACTTC.

The gene calls are TRBV19 and TRBJ2-7; D might be TRBD2 (5 bases). Germline CDR1 LNHDA, CDR2 SQIVND (reference sequence). The CDR3 covers 15 residues. V lost 1 base and J lost 5, with 15 bases in between. DNA of the CDR3: TGTGCCAGTAGTATAGCGAAGGTGGGAGATCACGAGCAGTACTTC. This codes for CASSIAKVGDHEQYF.

The J gene is TRBJ2-2, the V gene TRBV2; weak D call: TRBD1 (6 bases). The CDR3 extends over 14 amino acids. V lost 6 bases to trimming and J lost 6 bases, with 14 bases between them. Germline V CDR1 and CDR2: SNHLY, FYNNEI. In DNA, the CDR3 is TGTGCCAGCAGCTGGGACACCTACTCCGGGGAGCTGTTTTTT. It specifies CASSWDTYSGELFF.

The V and J genes are TRBV11-3 and TRBJ2-7; TRBD1 agrees at 7 bases. The CDR3 is 12 residues long. CDR1 is SGHNT and CDR2 is YENEEA in the germline V gene. Germline trimming cut 4 bases from V and 13 bases from J; bases unmatched to any gene: 10. CDR3 sequence: CASSSRQGRIYF. The CDR3 coding sequence is TGTGCCAGCAGCTCCCGACAGGGTAGAATCTACTTC.

This chain links TRBV5-1 with TRBJ2-7; the D is unclear. Germline CDR1 reads SGHRS; CDR2 reads YFSETQ. There are 14 residues in the CDR3. V shed 6 bases and J shed 0 bases, with 13 bases lying between them. CDR3 bases: TGCGCCAGCAACGCTTTACCAGACTCCTACGAGCAGTACTTC. Translation: CASNALPDSYEQYF.

The chain joins TRBV7-8 to TRBJ2-5; D not resolved. This CDR3 spans 15 amino acids. In germline, CDR1 is SGHVS, CDR2 FQNEAQ. V lost 1 base, J lost 1 base, and 10 bases lay in between. The CDR3 here is CASSLGPTTQETQYF. The DNA of the CDR3 is TGTGCCAGCAGCTTAGGTCCCACAACCCAAGAGACCCAGTACTTC.

V gene TRBV5-5 combines with J gene TRBJ2-1, with 10 bases identical to TRBD2. The ends lost 2 bases at V and 2 bases at J; junction bases unmatched: 10. Germline CDR1 SGHKS, CDR2 YYEKEE (reference sequence). The CDR3 has 18 amino acids. Here the CDR3 reads CASSLTLAGVGPYNEQFF. The DNA for the CDR3 is TGTGCCAGCAGCTTAACCCTAGCGGGAGTCGGCCCCTACAATGAGCAGTTCTTC. The entire variable domain, with the rest obtained from reference TRBV5-5 and TRBJ2-1, is as follows: DAGVTQSPTHLIKTRGQQVTLRCSPISGHKSVSWYQQVLGQGPQFIFQYYEKEERGRGNFPDRFSARQFPNYSSELNVNALLLGDSALYLCASSLTLAGVGPYNEQFFGPGTRLTVL.

As to this clone: A junction end diverges from the germline sequence, so it may reflect a read error. CDR3 residues: CVSSPSGQVYEQYF. In DNA form, the CDR3 reads TGTGTCAGCAGCCCCTCCGGACAGGTCTACGAGCAGTACTTC. This sequence joins TRBV11-1 and TRBJ2-7, with 7 bases fitting TRBD1. The CDR3 spans 14 residues. Germline values: CDR1 SGHAT, CDR2 FQDESV (reference sequence).

V is TRBV18 and J is TRBJ1-5, with D perhaps TRBD1 (6 bases). CDR3 length: 14 amino acids. The germline V gene encodes CDR1 KGHSH and CDR2 LQKENI. The V gene lost 8 bases and the J gene lost 6 bases, with 17 bases spanning the gap. CDR3 coding DNA: TGTGCCAGCATCGGGGGGTTAGGGGGTCAGCCCCAGCATTTT. Translation: CASIGGLGGQPQHF.

The V call is TRBV18, the J call TRBJ1-4, with D possibly matching TRBD1 (6 bases). Germline-derived CDR1 and CDR2 are KGHSH and LQKENI. V was cut by 0 bases and J by 7 bases, with 18 bases left in between. The length of the CDR3 is 17 residues. CDR3 protein: CASSPPRTGLGREKLFF. The DNA for the CDR3 is TGTGCCAGCTCACCACCCAGAACAGGGTTAGGGCGTGAAAAACTGTTTTTT. Drawing the rest from reference TRBV18 and TRBJ1-4, the complete variable domain is NAGVMQNPRHLVRRRGQEARLRCSPMKGHSHVYWYRQLPEEGLKFMVYLQKENIIDESGMPKERFSAEFPKEGPSILRIQQVVRGDSAAYFCASSPPRTGLGREKLFFGSGTQLSVL.

With respect to this clone: Germline and junction disagree at one end, which may indicate a read error. The rearrangement uses TRBV6-5 and TRBJ1-3; D remains unclear. The CDR3 loop spans 11 amino acids. From germline, CDR1 is MNHEY and CDR2 SVGAGI. CDR3 in amino acids: CASSYLNTIYF. As DNA, the CDR3 is TGTGCCAGCAGCTACTTAAACACCATATATTTT.

The rearrangement uses TRBV6-6 and TRBJ2-7, with 8 bases matching TRBD1. Trimming removed 6 bases from V and 3 bases from J; junction bases left unmatched: 7. Germline CDR1 MNHNY, CDR2 SVGAGI (reference sequence). The CDR3 is made up of 14 amino acids. The CDR3 loop is CASRPFTGGYEQYF. CDR3 DNA: TGTGCCAGCAGGCCTTTCACAGGGGGCTACGAGCAGTACTTC.

The chain links TRBV6-6 to TRBJ2-7; 7 positions agree with TRBD2. CDR1 MNHNY and CDR2 SVGAGI come from the germline V gene (reference sequence). V was clipped by 6 bases and J by 2 bases; unmatched bases: 7. The CDR3 is made up of 14 amino acids. The DNA for the CDR3 is TGTGCCAGCAGGCCTAGCGGAGCTACCTACGAGCAGTACTTC. This gives the protein CASRPSGATYEQYF.

V is TRBV7-2 and J is TRBJ2-7, with 9 nucleotides matching TRBD2. Germline V CDR1 and CDR2: SGHTA, FQGNSA. Trimming removed 3 bases from V and 2 bases from J; junction bases left unmatched: 5. The CDR3 is made up of 15 amino acids. As DNA, the CDR3 is TGTGCCAGCAGCTTGGTAGCGGGAGACCCCTACGAGCAGTACTTC. Amino acids: CASSLVAGDPYEQYF.

This chain links TRBV9 with TRBJ2-5; D call uncertain. The CDR3 has 13 amino acids. V was shortened by 4 bases and J by 5 bases, with 12 bases between the two germline ends. Germline values: CDR1 SGDLS, CDR2 YYNGEE. The chain's CDR3 is CASSLRPQETQYF. The CDR3 nucleotides are TGTGCCAGCAGCCTTCGACCCCAGGAGACCCAGTACTTC.

This clone was found once. This sequence joins TRBV19 and TRBJ1-1, with D uncertain. The CDR3 consists of 13 residues. Germline CDR1 and CDR2: LNHDA and SQIVND (reference sequence). V dropped 3 bases and J dropped 1 base, with 6 bases sitting between them. CDR3 amino acids: CASSIERNTEAFF. CDR3 coding DNA: TGTGCCAGTAGTATCGAGCGGAACACTGAAGCTTTCTTT.

This chain links TRBV7-9 with TRBJ2-7; TRBD2 aligns across 11 bases. V shed 5 bases and J 4 bases; nucleotides not matched to a gene: 7. This CDR3 contains 15 residues. Germline V lookup: CDR1 SEHNR, CDR2 FQNEAQ (reference sequence). The CDR3 reads CASSPPGTSGYEQYF. The CDR3 DNA reads TGTGCCAGCAGCCCGCCCGGGACTAGCGGATACGAGCAGTACTTC.

The chain uses TRBV29-1 and TRBJ2-3; D gene ambiguous. The germline V gene has CDR1 SQVTM and CDR2 ANQGSEA. This CDR3 is 13 amino acids long. Trimming removed 2 bases at V and 2 bases at J, with 8 bases between. CDR3 region: CSVEISFTDTQYF. The DNA for the CDR3 is TGCAGCGTTGAAATAAGTTTCACAGATACGCAGTATTTT.

This clone appeared once. DNA of the CDR3: TGTGCCAGCTCACCCGGGGAGTCCTACGAGCAGTACTTC. Protein: CASSPGESYEQYF. The J gene is TRBJ2-7, the V gene TRBV18; tentatively, D is TRBD2 (5 bases). V shed 3 bases and J shed 1 base, with 7 bases lying between them. The CDR3 has 13 residues. CDR1 and CDR2 from the germline V gene are KGHSH and LQKENI.

This chain links TRBV5-6 with TRBJ1-4; 11 nucleotides align to TRBD1. Germline V lookup: CDR1 SGHDT, CDR2 YYEEEE. With 4 bases clipped from V and 8 bases from J, the junction kept 7 bases outside the gene matches. This CDR3 has 15 amino acids. The CDR3 reads CASSRRTGGLEKLFF. The CDR3 DNA reads as TGTGCCAGCAGCCGCCGGACAGGGGGCTTGGAAAAACTGTTTTTT.

This sequence joins TRBV27 and TRBJ2-7; 7 bases map to TRBD1. CDR3 length: 14 amino acids. V trimming: 6 bases; J trimming: 1 base; junction bases outside the gene matches: 6. From germline, CDR1 is MNHEY and CDR2 SMNVEV (reference sequence). The CDR3 region has the DNA TGTGCCAGCAGCGGACAGGTTTCGTCCTACGAGCAGTACTTC. It is translated as CASSGQVSSYEQYF.

J is TRBJ2-2 and V is TRBV30, with D maybe TRBD2 (6 bases). The CDR3 has 16 amino acids. Trimming cost V 5 bases and J 6 bases, with 22 bases left between them. The germline gives CDR1 GTSNPN, CDR2 SVGIG (reference sequence). CDR3 in DNA: TGTGCCTGGTCAGGACTAACATTAAGTGTGGCCGGGGAGCTGTTTTTT. The encoded protein is CAWSGLTLSVAGELFF.

CDR3 region: CASSLGLQGVRAFF. The CDR3 DNA reads TGTGCCAGCAGCTTAGGCTTGCAGGGAGTTAGAGCTTTCTTT. The rearrangement joins TRBV13 to TRBJ1-1; perhaps TRBD1 as D (5 bases). There are 14 residues in the CDR3. V was cut by 0 bases and J by 10 bases, with 15 bases left in between. Germline CDR1 PRHDT, CDR2 FYEKMQ (reference sequence). Full variable domain (missing parts from reference TRBV13 and TRBJ1-1): AAGVIQSPRHLIKEKRETATLKCYPIPRHDTVYWYQQGPGQDPQFLISFYEKMQSDKGSIPDRFSAQQFSDYHSELNMSSLELGDSALYFCASSLGLQGVRAFFGQGTRLTVV.

The J gene is TRBJ2-3, the V gene TRBV29-1; D is uncertain. V lost 6 bases to trimming and J lost 0 bases, with 13 bases between them. Per the germline V gene, CDR1 is SQVTM and CDR2 is ANQGSEA. The CDR3 loop spans 14 amino acids. CDR3 in amino acids: CSVAPLTSTDTQYF. The DNA for the CDR3 is TGCAGCGTGGCGCCCTTGACTAGCACAGATACGCAGTATTTT.